Following are 13 T cell receptor beta chains from one sample sequenced in a study of blood T cell repertoires in COVID-19. Assay: immunoSEQ multiplex PCR; the TCRdb copy retains only in-frame clones and omits some. The sample shows about 160,000 clones, roughly 77% of them seen only once. The sequenced material came from peripheral blood. These receptor sequences come from a human donor in a cohort sampled during active COVID-19.

V and J are TRBV5-1 and TRBJ2-1, with 12 bases lining up with TRBD2. CDR1 and CDR2 (germline): SGHRS, YFSETQ. This CDR3 has 18 amino acids. After removal of 4 bases from V and 9 bases from J, the junction contained 17 bases not matched to a gene. CDR3 coding DNA: TGCGCCAGCAGCCCGGGCCCCCGGACTAGCGGGAACTTGGGTGAGCAGTTCTTC. Amino acid sequence: CASSPGPRTSGNLGEQFF.

The V and J genes are TRBV7-2 and TRBJ2-7; TRBD1 is a possible D gene (5 bases). The CDR3 consists of 16 residues. V lost 1 base, J lost 4 bases, and 17 bases lay in between. Germline values: CDR1 SGHTA, CDR2 FQGNSA. The CDR3 coding sequence is TGTGCCAGCAGCTTAGTAGGCGGCAGGGCGATGTACGAGCAGTACTTC. Its protein product is CASSLVGGRAMYEQYF.

The J gene is TRBJ1-5, the V gene TRBV19; D gene ambiguous. V dropped 5 bases and J dropped 0 bases, with 11 bases sitting between them. The CDR3 is 15 residues long. CDR1 LNHDA and CDR2 SQIVND come from the germline V gene (reference sequence). CDR3 in DNA: TGTGCCAGTAGTTGGACTACTGTTAGCAATCAGCCCCAGCATTTT. Amino acid sequence: CASSWTTVSNQPQHF.

The gene calls are TRBV4-1 and TRBJ2-5, with a tentative D call TRBD2 (6 bases). Germline loops: CDR1 MGHRA, CDR2 YSYEKL. This CDR3 has 13 residues. V was pared by 1 base and J by 5 bases, with 8 bases between. CDR3 DNA sequence: TGCGCCAGCAGCCAAGCGGGGGATGAGACCCAGTACTTC. The encoded protein is CASSQAGDETQYF.

J is TRBJ1-2 and V is TRBV5-1, with D tentatively TRBD1 (6 bases). V was clipped by 4 bases and J by 0 bases, with 16 bases between them. Germline loops: CDR1 SGHRS, CDR2 YFSETQ. The CDR3 contains 16 residues. The CDR3 DNA follows: TGCGCCAGCAGCCCACTATTCGACAGGTCTAACTATGGCTACACCTTC. Amino acids: CASSPLFDRSNYGYTF.

In this sample, this clone turned up many times. The V and J genes are TRBV1 and TRBJ2-2; the table's D call, TRBD2, was not checked against the DNA. TRBV1 is classified as a pseudogene. The CDR3 loop spans 13 amino acids. The CDR3 reads CTSPTDAVGELFF. CDR3 sequence (DNA): TGCACCAGCCCCACCGACGCGGTCGGGGAGCTGTTTTTT.

The chain is built from TRBV5-6 and TRBJ2-5; the D is unclear. CDR1 SGHDT and CDR2 YYEEEE come from the germline V gene. V lost 5 bases to trimming and J lost 1 base, with 6 bases between them. The CDR3 contains 12 residues. The CDR3: CASSLPQETQYF. The CDR3 bases are TGTGCCAGCAGTCTCCCCCAAGAGACCCAGTACTTC. Together with reference TRBV5-6 and TRBJ2-5, the CDR3 gives the full variable domain: DAGVTQSPTHLIKTRGQQVTLRCSPKSGHDTVSWYQQALGQGPQFIFQYYEEEERQRGNFPDRFSGHQFPNYSSELNVNALLLGDSALYLCASSLPQETQYFGPGTRLLVL.

The chain couples TRBV7-9 to TRBJ1-6; D uncertain. CDR3 length equals 13 residues. Germline assignment: CDR1 SEHNR and CDR2 FQNEAQ (reference sequence). V shed 7 bases and J shed 6 bases, with 10 bases lying between them. For the CDR3, the DNA is TGTGCCAGCATCCGGGGATCTAATTCACCCCTCCACTTT. It yields the protein CASIRGSNSPLHF.

The chain employs TRBV19 and TRBJ2-5, with 8 bases fitting TRBD1. V trimming: 4 bases; J trimming: 4 bases; junction bases outside the gene matches: 8. The germline V gene encodes CDR1 LNHDA and CDR2 SQIVND (reference sequence). The CDR3 is 15 amino acids. Here the CDR3 reads CASSTSGQGGETQYF. In DNA, the CDR3 is TGTGCCAGTAGTACCTCTGGACAGGGCGGAGAGACCCAGTACTTC.

The chain has TRBV9 and TRBJ1-1, with 9 bases identical to TRBD1. Germline lookup yields CDR1 SGDLS and CDR2 YYNGEE. J gave up 1 base and V 3 bases, and 7 bases lay outside the gene matches. The CDR3 totals 16 residues. CDR3 sequence reads: CASSEDRGDSNTEAFF. The CDR3 nucleotides read TGTGCCAGCAGCGAGGACAGGGGCGACTCGAACACTGAAGCTTTCTTT.

CDR3 DNA sequence: TGTGCCAGTAGCCTCCGGGACAGTAAAGATTCACCCCTCCACTTT. Translation gives CASSLRDSKDSPLHF. The J gene is TRBJ1-6, the V gene TRBV19, with TRBD1 matching 7 bases. V lost 6 bases and J lost 8; bases outside the gene matches: 10. The V gene's germline CDR1 is LNHDA and CDR2 SQIVND (reference sequence). This CDR3 region has 15 residues.

V is TRBV9 and J is TRBJ2-3; tentative D call: TRBD1 (5 bases). The V end lost 0 bases, the J end lost 5 bases, and 16 bases lay between the germline ends. Germline CDR1 SGDLS, CDR2 YYNGEE. There are 16 residues in the CDR3. The CDR3 region has the DNA TGTGCCAGCAGCGTAGCTCTAGGGGCAATCTTAGATACGCAGTATTTT. Translating it yields CASSVALGAILDTQYF.

The J gene is TRBJ1-1, the V gene TRBV5-6; 8 nucleotides line up with TRBD1. The CDR3 has 13 amino acids. CDR1 SGHDT and CDR2 YYEEEE come from the germline V gene. J gave up 6 bases and V 0 bases, and 1 base lay outside the gene matches. The CDR3 loop reads CASSLARGPEAFF. The CDR3 bases are TGTGCCAGCAGCTTGGCCAGGGGGCCTGAAGCTTTCTTT.